The following is a TCR beta chain sequence with its context. The second PCR ran about 6 to 12 cycles with a sample-barcoded 5' primer and J-beta primers. Every cDNA molecule bore a tag from a template-switch adaptor containing 12 random nucleotides. TCRdb re-called the 5' RACE reads through MiXCR, storing one row per CDR3 protein. The table includes around 940,000 distinct CDR3 sequences, 45% to 60% detected once. V was clipped by 5 bases and J by 2 bases; unmatched bases: 31. This CDR3 region has 22 residues. CDR1 DFQATT and CDR2 SNEGSKA come from the germline V gene (reference sequence). The entry originates in a study of blood T cells in healthy people across ages.

The sequence was obtained from a woman in her sixties in good health. The sample taken for sequencing was blood. V is TRBV20-1 and J is TRBJ2-3, with 7 positions matching TRBD1. The CDR3 protein is CSALGIMGVGGPKGLYTDTQYF. The CDR3 DNA is TGCAGTGCTCTTGGGATAATGGGAGTAGGGGGCCCGAAGGGGCTATACACAGATACGCAGTATTTT.